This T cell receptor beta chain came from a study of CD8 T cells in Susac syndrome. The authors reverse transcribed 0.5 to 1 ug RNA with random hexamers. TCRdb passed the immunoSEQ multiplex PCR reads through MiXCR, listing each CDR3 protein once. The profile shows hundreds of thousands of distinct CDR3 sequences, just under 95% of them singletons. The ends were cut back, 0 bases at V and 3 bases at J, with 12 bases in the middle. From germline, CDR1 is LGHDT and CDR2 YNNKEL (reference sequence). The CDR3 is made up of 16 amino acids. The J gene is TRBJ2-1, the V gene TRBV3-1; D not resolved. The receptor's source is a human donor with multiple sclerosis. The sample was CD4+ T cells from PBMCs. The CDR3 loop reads CASSQEASAGYNEQFF. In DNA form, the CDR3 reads TGTGCCAGCAGCCAAGAGGCTAGTGCTGGCTACAATGAGCAGTTCTTC.